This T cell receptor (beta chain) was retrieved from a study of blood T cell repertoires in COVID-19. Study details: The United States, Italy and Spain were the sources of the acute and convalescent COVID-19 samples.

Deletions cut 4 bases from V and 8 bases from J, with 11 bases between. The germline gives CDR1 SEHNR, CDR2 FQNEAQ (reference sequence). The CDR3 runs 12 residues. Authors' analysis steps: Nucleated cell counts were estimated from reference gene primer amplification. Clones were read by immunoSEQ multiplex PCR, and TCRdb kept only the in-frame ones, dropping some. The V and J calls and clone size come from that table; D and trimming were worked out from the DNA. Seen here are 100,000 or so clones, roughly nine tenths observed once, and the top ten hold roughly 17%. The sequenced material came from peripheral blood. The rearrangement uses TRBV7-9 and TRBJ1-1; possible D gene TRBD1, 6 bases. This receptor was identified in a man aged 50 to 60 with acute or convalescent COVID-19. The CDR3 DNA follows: TGTGCCAGCAGCTCAGGGAGGGGGGAAGCTTTCTTT. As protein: CASSSGRGEAFF.